Listed here is a single T cell receptor beta chain. What it recognizes is unknown. The source of the sample is a study of shared clonotypes between healthy human individuals. Overall study context: Researchers assigned three CD4 naive, three CD4 memory, two CD8 naive and one CD8 memory plate to each donor.

This table comes from immunoSEQ multiplex PCR, and its TCRdb copy is limited to in-frame clones, with some not included. The data show approximately 2.3 million clones, 85% to 95% seen once. Germline CDR1 SGDLS, CDR2 YYNGEE. Trimming pared 0 bases from V and 4 bases from J, leaving 8 bases between. CDR3 size: 14 residues. Whole-study findings and limits: Non-shared clonotypes had lower generation probabilities than those shared by all four donors. Around 5.3% of naive CD4 clonotypes were shared across several donors.

Caucasian adults living in Nashville, Tennessee, provided all samples. This receptor was obtained from a man aged 18 to 30 in good health. Some clones in this sample may be carry-over from other donors' samples. The specimen sequenced was naive CD4+ T cells from PBMCs. As to subset: CD45RA+ positively selected. This rearrangement joins TRBV9 to TRBJ2-1; the D is unclear. This chain's CDR3 is CASSVEGLYNEQFF. DNA of the CDR3: TGTGCCAGCAGCGTAGAAGGTCTTTACAATGAGCAGTTCTTC.